Sequencing of this TCR beta chain was carried out in a study of blood T cells in healthy people across ages. This CDR3 is built from 16 residues. Trimming at V came to 0 bases and at J to 6 bases, leaving 11 bases not matched to a gene. Germline V gene data show CDR1 as DFQATT and CDR2 as SNEGSKA (reference sequence). This clonotype was seen more than once but under ten times. Combining a sample-barcoded 5' primer with a J-beta primer mix, a second PCR ran for roughly 6 to 12 cycles. TCRdb used MiXCR to reprocess the 5' RACE reads, holding one entry per CDR3 protein. This sample carries 710,000 or so distinct CDR3 sequences, 20% to 25% of them seen once, and the ten largest clones take 22%.

The sequenced sample consisted of blood. This chain links TRBV20-1 with TRBJ1-2, with 9 bases aligning to TRBD1. This sequence originates from a man aged 65 to 79 in good health. This CDR3 reads CSARDSLKTGGDGYTF. In nucleotides, the CDR3 is TGCAGTGCTAGAGATTCCCTTAAGACAGGGGGTGATGGCTACACCTTC.